The 16 T cell receptor beta chains listed next were all sequenced from one sample in a study of early T cells in non-severe SARS-CoV-2 infection. TCRdb itself ran the 5' RACE reads through MiXCR, one entry per CDR3 protein. This table holds tens of thousands of distinct CDR3 sequences, about 7.6% found once. Sequenced here: whole blood, sampled at baseline. The receptors derive from an adult who was a healthcare worker with PCR-confirmed SARS-CoV-2 infection or an uninfected control (not recorded which).

The chain joins TRBV27 to TRBJ1-4; the match to TRBD1 covers 9 bases. The J segment lost 7 bases and the V segment lost 0 bases, leaving 6 bases of the junction unmatched. CDR1 and CDR2 from the germline V gene are MNHEY and SMNVEV (reference sequence). CDR3 length: 16 residues. The CDR3 loop is CASSLSRQGVGEKLFF. CDR3 in DNA: TGTGCCAGCAGTTTATCTCGACAGGGGGTTGGTGAAAAACTGTTTTTT. The full variable domain, with the rest looked up from reference TRBV27 and TRBJ1-4, is EAQVTQNPRYLITVTGKKLTVTCSQNMNHEYMSWYRQDPGLGLRQIYYSMNVEVTDKGDVPEGYKVSRKEKRNFPLILESPSPNQTSLYFCASSLSRQGVGEKLFFGSGTQLSVL.

This clonotype was found a few times. This chain joins TRBV6-2 or TRBV6-3 and TRBJ2-1; D call uncertain. Per germline, CDR1 MNHEY and CDR2 SVGEGT. Trimming pared 0 bases from V and 6 bases from J, leaving 3 bases between. This CDR3 is 12 amino acids long. CDR3: CASSYSTNEQFF. As DNA, the CDR3 is TGTGCCAGCAGTTACTCGACCAATGAGCAGTTCTTC.

The chain recombines TRBV6-5 with TRBJ1-1, with TRBD1 identical over 7 bases. V dropped 5 bases and J dropped 7; count of bases not matched to a gene: 10. Germline lookup yields CDR1 MNHEY and CDR2 SVGAGI. The CDR3 extends over 14 amino acids. CDR3 protein: CASSPGGTGLEAFF. CDR3 nucleotide sequence: TGTGCCAGCAGTCCAGGGGGGACGGGGCTTGAAGCTTTCTTT.

This clonotype came up many times. The V and J genes are TRBV2 and TRBJ2-5; D is unclear. The CDR3 length is 14 residues. Per germline, CDR1 SNHLY and CDR2 FYNNEI. V lost 2 bases and J lost 1, with 8 bases in between. CDR3 in DNA: TGTGCCAGCAGTGAACAAACAGTCCAAGAGACCCAGTACTTC. Its protein product is CASSEQTVQETQYF.

Ten or more counts support this clonotype. V usage is TRBV20-1 and J usage is TRBJ1-2; D gene ambiguous. Germline V gene sequence: CDR1 DFQATT, CDR2 SNEGSKA (reference sequence). With 3 bases removed from V and 0 bases from J, the gap between germline ends came to 8 bases. The CDR3 length is 13 residues. The CDR3 loop is CSARKNTNYGYTF. The CDR3 bases are TGCAGTGCTAGGAAGAACACTAACTATGGCTACACCTTC.

This clonotype appeared many times. The rearrangement joins TRBV28 to TRBJ2-7, with TRBD2 matching over 15 bases. The CDR3 spans 16 residues. The V segment lost 6 bases and the J segment 5 bases; nucleotides outside the gene matches: 8. Germline values: CDR1 MDHEN, CDR2 SYDVKM. As DNA, the CDR3 is TGTGCCAGCAGCCCGGGACTAGCGGGGGGAGCGAACGAGCAGTACTTC. It translates to CASSPGLAGGANEQYF.

This chain uses TRBV7-9 with TRBJ2-1, with TRBD2 matching over 7 bases. Germline loops: CDR1 SEHNR, CDR2 FQNEAQ (reference sequence). V shed 1 base and J 8 bases; nucleotides not matched to a gene: 2. The CDR3 contains 13 residues. The CDR3 DNA reads as TGTGCCAGCAGCTTAGGGACTAGTTATGAGCAGTTCTTC. Translated: CASSLGTSYEQFF.

There are a few counts of this clonotype. The rearrangement joins TRBV19 to TRBJ2-3; 7 nucleotides align to TRBD1. Losses at the gene ends were 9 bases for V and 8 bases for J; bases not matched to a gene: 8. Germline V gives CDR1 LNHDA, CDR2 SQIVND (reference sequence). The CDR3 is 12 residues long. The CDR3 is CASPTPGGTQYF. CDR3 DNA sequence: TGTGCCAGCCCTACGCCAGGGGGTACGCAGTATTTT.

The chain combines TRBV7-2 with TRBJ2-1, with 9 nucleotides matching TRBD2. Germline V lookup: CDR1 SGHTA, CDR2 FQGNSA. V lost 4 bases and J lost 2; bases outside the gene matches: 12. The CDR3 covers 18 residues. The CDR3 is CASSSPTWREGPYNEQFF. For the CDR3, the DNA is TGTGCCAGCAGCTCTCCTACTTGGCGGGAGGGCCCCTACAATGAGCAGTTCTTC.

This clonotype was observed many times. DNA for the CDR3: TGTGCCAGCAGTTACTCCGAAGGTCGCAGGGAGTACTTC. It specifies CASSYSEGRREYF. V gene TRBV6-2 or TRBV6-3 combines with J gene TRBJ2-7, with a weak D call TRBD1 (5 bases). The CDR3 spans 13 residues. Per the germline V gene, CDR1 is MNHEY and CDR2 is SVGEGT. The V gene lost 0 bases and the J gene lost 11 bases, with 14 bases spanning the gap.

In this sample, this clonotype turned up many times. The J gene is TRBJ2-3, the V gene TRBV4-3; 8 nucleotides align to TRBD2. CDR3 length: 16 residues. Germline loops: CDR1 LGHNA, CDR2 YSLEER. Losses at the gene ends were 0 bases for V and 7 bases for J; bases not matched to a gene: 9. CDR3: CASSQDQGGRIYTQYF. Here the CDR3 DNA reads TGCGCCAGCAGCCAAGATCAGGGCGGGAGGATATATACGCAGTATTTT.

Many counts were recorded for this clonotype. The chain employs TRBV29-1 and TRBJ1-1; a weak D match, TRBD1 (6 bases). Germline CDR1 and CDR2: SQVTM and ANQGSEA. The CDR3 runs 13 residues. The V and J ends lost 7 bases and 6 bases respectively, with 18 bases between them. For the CDR3, the DNA is TGCAGCGCCGGGACGGGGGGCGCTTCTGAAGCTTTCTTT. Its translation is CSAGTGGASEAFF.

The chain combines TRBV19 with TRBJ2-7; TRBD1 agrees at 10 bases. The CDR3 spans 14 residues. CDR1 is LNHDA, CDR2 SQIVND, per germline (reference sequence). The junction had 7 bases not matched to a gene; V was cut back by 6 bases and J by 5 bases. The CDR3 sequence is CASSIDRGRDEQYF. CDR3 bases: TGTGCCAGTAGCATCGACAGGGGGCGCGACGAGCAGTACTTC.

This clonotype was seen a handful of times. The chain uses TRBV28 and TRBJ2-1; no clear D. Trimming removed 6 bases at V and 0 bases at J, with 9 bases between. The CDR3 consists of 14 residues. Germline CDR1 MDHEN, CDR2 SYDVKM. The CDR3 reads CASREWNSYNEQFF. As DNA, the CDR3 is TGTGCCAGCAGGGAGTGGAACTCCTACAATGAGCAGTTCTTC.

This clonotype was seen only a few times. The chain carries TRBV5-1 and TRBJ2-7; D ambiguous. Germline assignment: CDR1 SGHRS and CDR2 YFSETQ. The CDR3 is made up of 14 amino acids. The V end was cut by 4 bases, the J end by 4 bases, with 15 bases between. The CDR3 is CASSREGQSYEQYF. The CDR3 DNA sequence: TGCGCCAGCAGCAGAGAAGGCCAGTCTTACGAGCAGTACTTC.

At least ten counts were recorded for this clonotype. The chain carries TRBV7-9 and TRBJ2-1; 10 nucleotides match TRBD1. This CDR3 has 16 amino acids. Germline CDR1 SEHNR, CDR2 FQNEAQ (reference sequence). Unmatched junction bases numbered 4, after V lost 1 base and J lost 4 bases. The CDR3 nucleotides are TGTGCCAGCAGCTTAGGGGACAGGGGTATTTACAATGAGCAGTTCTTC. Translating it yields CASSLGDRGIYNEQFF. Combining the CDR3 with reference TRBV7-9 and TRBJ2-1 gives the whole variable domain DTGVSQNPRHKITKRGQNVTFRCDPISEHNRLYWYRQTLGQGPEFLTYFQNEAQLEKSRLLSDRFSAERPKGSFSTLEIQRTEQGDSAMYLCASSLGDRGIYNEQFFGPGTRLTVL.